This T cell receptor (beta chain) was observed in a study of T cell repertoires in aging, cancer and after chemotherapy. Turning to the study itself: Six age groups, ranging from 30 or younger to 70 or older, included the donors. Findings and caveats of the study: In healthy donors, age-related TCR diversity loss mainly reflected lost richness. Age-matched healthy donors had significantly more diverse, less clonal blood TCR repertoires than untreated cancer patients. These repertoire data do not allow conclusions about immunological memory after chemotherapy.

There are a few counts of this clonotype. The antigen is undetermined. V shed 2 bases and J shed 2 bases, with 11 bases lying between them. This CDR3 has 15 residues. CDR1 MNHEY and CDR2 SMNVEV come from the germline V gene (reference sequence). Peripheral blood genomic DNA, not sorted cells or RNA, was the template. Multiplex touch-down PCR with TRB-A/B primers amplified rearranged V-D-J TRB sequences. TCRdb reanalysed the multiplex PCR reads using MiXCR and keeps one entry per CDR3 protein. The data contain thousands of distinct CDR3 sequences, about 55% of them singletons. What was sequenced was blood. The TCR was taken from a human donor with a solid tumor. The V gene is TRBV27, the J gene TRBJ2-3; D is perhaps TRBD2 (5 bases). The CDR3, as DNA: TGTGCCAGCAGTTTAACTCGGGGTTACACAGATACGCAGTATTTT. Its translation is CASSLTRGYTDTQYF.